A selection of T cell receptor beta chains follows, all from one sample in a study of shared clonotypes between healthy human individuals. Method: immunoSEQ multiplex PCR; TCRdb's copy keeps in-frame clones and lacks some. The table records about 1 million clones, 65% to 75% of them present only once. The sample was memory CD4+ T cells sorted from blood. These receptors came from a man aged 18 to 30 in good health. Each CDR3 is given with its conserved first and last residue.

TRBV5-4,CASSLEGSNYGYTF
TRBV18,CASSPRDWNEQFF
TRBV27,CASSYPRTGNTIYF
TRBV27,CASSLGSLRFF
TRBV4-1,CASSQFLGAVGYTF
TRBV19,CASSLSVIQMLYTF
TRBV7-9,CASSLGTSGSTYEQYF
TRBV7-2,CASSSGQPNSPLHF
TRBV5-5,CASSSSPGSNEKLFF
TRBV10-3,CAIKPGGLDEKLFF
TRBV7-2,CASTSQGGFSSYEQYF
TRBV11-2,CASSFPVGGTNTEAFF
TRBV6-6,CASSRAYDREAYEQYF
TRBV19,CASSTRTGGSYEQYF
TRBV7-2,CASSLAMPGELFF
TRBV5-4,CASSPSDNEQFF
TRBV14,CASSTGLAGSYEQYF
TRBV11-2,CASSWGPSSYEQYF
TRBV10-3,CAISETSGGLNEQYF
TRBV29-1,CSVERGRNTEAFF
TRBV10-2,CASSESHRANYGYTF
TRBV2,CASSRGQGGTNEKLFF
TRBV9,CASSVARETDTQYF
TRBV6-1,CASSDGRFEKLFF
TRBV25-1,CASSETGTGELFF
TRBV5-1,CASRSGTSSSQYF
TRBV9,CASSAADRQLAPLHF
TRBV30,CAWKTPRGDSPLHF
TRBV25-1,CASTYSGYEQYF
TRBV30,CAWSVRLNTEAFF
TRBV15,CATSRAELANYGYTF
TRBV5-1,CASSWEGRGETQYF
TRBV11-2,CASRKGQGDTEAFF
TRBV11-3,CARTSGTLYEQYF
TRBV11-2,CASSLAGGGAGNEQFF
TRBV5-6,CASSSRDSPGGYTF
TRBV2,CASSGLSGTSYEQYF